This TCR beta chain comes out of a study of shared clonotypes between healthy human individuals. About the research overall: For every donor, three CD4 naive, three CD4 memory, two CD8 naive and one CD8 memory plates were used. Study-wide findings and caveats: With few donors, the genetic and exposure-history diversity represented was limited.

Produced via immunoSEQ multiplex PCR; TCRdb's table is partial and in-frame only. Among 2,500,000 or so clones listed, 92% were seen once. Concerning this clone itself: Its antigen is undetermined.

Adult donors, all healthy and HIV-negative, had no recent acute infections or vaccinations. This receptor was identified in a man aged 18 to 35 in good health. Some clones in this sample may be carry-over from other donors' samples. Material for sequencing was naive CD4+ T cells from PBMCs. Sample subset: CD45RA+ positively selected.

The CDR3, as DNA: TGTGCCAGCAGGGGACTAGTGGAGACCCAGTACTTC. Amino acid sequence: CASRGLVETQYF. The chain uses TRBV2 and TRBJ2-5; 8 bases are shared with TRBD2. CDR3 length: 12 residues. Germline V gene data show CDR1 as SNHLY and CDR2 as FYNNEI. J was trimmed by 5 bases and V by 6 bases; bases with no gene match: 2.